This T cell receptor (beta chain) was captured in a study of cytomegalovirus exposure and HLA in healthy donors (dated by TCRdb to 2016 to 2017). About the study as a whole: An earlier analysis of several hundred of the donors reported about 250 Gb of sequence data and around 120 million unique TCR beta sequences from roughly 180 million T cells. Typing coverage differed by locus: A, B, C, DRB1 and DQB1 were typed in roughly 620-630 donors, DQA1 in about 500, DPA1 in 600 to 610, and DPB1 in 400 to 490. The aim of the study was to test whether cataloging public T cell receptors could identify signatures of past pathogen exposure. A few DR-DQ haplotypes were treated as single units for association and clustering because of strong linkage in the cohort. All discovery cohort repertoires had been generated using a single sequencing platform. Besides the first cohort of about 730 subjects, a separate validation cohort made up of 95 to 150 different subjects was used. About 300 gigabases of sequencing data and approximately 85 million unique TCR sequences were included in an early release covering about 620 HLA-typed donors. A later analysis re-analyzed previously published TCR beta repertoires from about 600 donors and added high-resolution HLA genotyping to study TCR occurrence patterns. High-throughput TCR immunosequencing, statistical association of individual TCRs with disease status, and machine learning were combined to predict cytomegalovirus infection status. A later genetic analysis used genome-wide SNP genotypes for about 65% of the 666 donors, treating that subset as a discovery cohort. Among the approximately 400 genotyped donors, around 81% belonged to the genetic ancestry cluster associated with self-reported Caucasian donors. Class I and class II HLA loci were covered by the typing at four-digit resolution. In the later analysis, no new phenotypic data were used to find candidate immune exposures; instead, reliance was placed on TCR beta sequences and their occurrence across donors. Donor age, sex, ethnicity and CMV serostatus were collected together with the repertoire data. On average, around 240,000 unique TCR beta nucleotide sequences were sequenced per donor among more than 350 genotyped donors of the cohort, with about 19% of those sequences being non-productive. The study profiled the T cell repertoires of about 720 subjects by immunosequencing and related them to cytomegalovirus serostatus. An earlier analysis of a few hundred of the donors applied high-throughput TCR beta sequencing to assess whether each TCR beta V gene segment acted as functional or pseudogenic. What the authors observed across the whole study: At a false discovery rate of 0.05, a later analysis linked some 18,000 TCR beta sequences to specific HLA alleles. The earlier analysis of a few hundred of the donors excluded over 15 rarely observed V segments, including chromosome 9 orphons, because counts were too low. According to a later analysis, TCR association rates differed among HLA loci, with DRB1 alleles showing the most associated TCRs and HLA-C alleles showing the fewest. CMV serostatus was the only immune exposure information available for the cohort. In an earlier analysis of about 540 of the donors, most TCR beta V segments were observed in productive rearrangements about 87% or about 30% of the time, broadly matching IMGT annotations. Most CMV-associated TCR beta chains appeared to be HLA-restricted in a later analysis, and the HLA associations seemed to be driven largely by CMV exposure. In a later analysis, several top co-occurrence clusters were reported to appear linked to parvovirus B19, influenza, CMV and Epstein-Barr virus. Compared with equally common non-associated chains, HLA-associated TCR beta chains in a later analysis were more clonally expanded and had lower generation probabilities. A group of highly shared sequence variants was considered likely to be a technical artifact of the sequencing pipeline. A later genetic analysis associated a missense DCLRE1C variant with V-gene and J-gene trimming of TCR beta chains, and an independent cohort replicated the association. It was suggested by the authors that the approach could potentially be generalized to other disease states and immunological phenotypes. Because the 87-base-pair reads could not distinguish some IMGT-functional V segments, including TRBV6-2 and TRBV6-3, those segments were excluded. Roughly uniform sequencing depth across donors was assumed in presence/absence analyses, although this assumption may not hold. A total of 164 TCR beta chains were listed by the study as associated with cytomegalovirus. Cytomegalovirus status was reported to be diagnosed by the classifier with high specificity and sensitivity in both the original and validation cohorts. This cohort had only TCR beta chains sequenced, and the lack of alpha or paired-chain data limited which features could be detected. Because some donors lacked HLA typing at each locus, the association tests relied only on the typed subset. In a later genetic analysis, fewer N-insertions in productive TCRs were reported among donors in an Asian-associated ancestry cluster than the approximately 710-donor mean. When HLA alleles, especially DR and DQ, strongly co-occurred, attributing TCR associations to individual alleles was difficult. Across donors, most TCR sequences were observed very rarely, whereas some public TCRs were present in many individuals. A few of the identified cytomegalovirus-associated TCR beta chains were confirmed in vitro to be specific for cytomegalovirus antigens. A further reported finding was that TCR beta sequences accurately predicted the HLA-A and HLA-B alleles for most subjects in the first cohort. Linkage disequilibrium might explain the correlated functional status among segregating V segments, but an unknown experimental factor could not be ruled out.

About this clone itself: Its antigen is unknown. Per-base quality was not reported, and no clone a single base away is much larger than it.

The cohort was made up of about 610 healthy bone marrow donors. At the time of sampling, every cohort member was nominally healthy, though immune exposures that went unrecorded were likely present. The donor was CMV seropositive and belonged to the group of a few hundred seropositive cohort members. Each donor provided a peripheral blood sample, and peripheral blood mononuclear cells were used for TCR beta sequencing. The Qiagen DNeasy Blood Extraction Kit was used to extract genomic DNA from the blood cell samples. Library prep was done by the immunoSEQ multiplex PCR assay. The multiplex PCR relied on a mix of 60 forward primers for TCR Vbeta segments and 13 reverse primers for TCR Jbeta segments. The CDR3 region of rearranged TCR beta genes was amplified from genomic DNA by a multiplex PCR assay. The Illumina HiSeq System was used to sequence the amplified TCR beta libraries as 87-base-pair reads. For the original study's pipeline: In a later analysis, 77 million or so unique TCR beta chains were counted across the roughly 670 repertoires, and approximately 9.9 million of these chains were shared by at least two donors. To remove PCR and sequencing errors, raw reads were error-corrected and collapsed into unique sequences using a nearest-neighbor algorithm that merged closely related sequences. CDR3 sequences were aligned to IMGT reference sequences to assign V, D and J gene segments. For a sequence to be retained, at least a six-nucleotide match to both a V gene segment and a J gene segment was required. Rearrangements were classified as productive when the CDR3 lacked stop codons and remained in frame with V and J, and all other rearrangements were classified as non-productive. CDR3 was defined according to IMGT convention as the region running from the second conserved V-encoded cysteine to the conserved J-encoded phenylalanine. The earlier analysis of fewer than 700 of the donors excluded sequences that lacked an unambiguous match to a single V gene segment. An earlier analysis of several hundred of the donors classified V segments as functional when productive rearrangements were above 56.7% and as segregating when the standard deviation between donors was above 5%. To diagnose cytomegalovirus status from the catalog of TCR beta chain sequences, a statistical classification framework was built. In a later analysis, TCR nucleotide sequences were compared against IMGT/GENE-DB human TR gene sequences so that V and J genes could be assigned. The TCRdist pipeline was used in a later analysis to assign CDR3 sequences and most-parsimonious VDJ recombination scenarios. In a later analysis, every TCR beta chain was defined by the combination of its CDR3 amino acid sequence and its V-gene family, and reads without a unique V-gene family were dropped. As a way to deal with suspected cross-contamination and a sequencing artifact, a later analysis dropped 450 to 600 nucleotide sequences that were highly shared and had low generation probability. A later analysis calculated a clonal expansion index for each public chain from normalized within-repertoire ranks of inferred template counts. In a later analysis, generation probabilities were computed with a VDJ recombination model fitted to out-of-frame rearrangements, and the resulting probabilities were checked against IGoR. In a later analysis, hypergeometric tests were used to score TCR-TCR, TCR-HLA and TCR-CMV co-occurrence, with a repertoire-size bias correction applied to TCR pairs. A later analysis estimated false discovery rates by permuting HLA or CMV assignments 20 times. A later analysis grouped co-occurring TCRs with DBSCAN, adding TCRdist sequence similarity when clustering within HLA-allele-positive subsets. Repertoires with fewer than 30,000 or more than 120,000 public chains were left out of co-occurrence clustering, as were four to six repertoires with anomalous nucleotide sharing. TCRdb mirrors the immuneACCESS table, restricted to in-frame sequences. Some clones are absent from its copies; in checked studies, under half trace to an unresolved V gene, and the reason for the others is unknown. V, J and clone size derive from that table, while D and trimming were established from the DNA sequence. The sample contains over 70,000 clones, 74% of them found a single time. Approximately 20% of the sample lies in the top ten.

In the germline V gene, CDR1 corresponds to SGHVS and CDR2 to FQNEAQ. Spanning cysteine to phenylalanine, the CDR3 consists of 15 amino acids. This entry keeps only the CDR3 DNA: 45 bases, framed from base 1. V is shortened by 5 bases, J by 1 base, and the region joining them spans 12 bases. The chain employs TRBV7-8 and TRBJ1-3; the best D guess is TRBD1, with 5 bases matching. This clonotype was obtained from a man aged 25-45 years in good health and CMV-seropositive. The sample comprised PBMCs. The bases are TGTGCCAGCAGCCCGCGGGGGTATTCTGGAAACACCATATATTTT. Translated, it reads CASSPRGYSGNTIYF.